Shown below are 9 T cell receptor beta chains from a single sample sequenced in a study of cytomegalovirus exposure and HLA in healthy donors. The PCR contained 60 Vbeta and 13 Jbeta primers. The assay was immunoSEQ multiplex PCR, and TCRdb's table has in-frame clones only and misses some. The table lists about 140,000 clones, almost 85% of them singletons. The sample was PBMCs. The receptor source for this set is a woman aged 60-70 years in good health and CMV-seropositive.

This chain links TRBV5-6 with TRBJ2-1, with D possibly TRBD2 on 6 matching bases. This CDR3 spans 14 amino acids. The germline CDR1 and CDR2 sequences are SGHDT and YYEEEE. V was shortened by 4 bases and J by 12 bases, with 20 bases between the two germline ends. This CDR3 is CASSTQLAGGLQFF. The CDR3 DNA follows: TGTGCCAGCAGCACTCAACTAGCTGGAGGGTTGCAGTTCTTC.

The chain employs TRBV10-3 and TRBJ1-2, with D maybe TRBD1 (5 bases). The CDR3 length is 13 residues. Germline V gene data show CDR1 as ENHRY and CDR2 as SYGVKD. The ends were cut back, 2 bases at V and 7 bases at J, with 11 bases in the middle. The CDR3 region is CAISETGGRGYTF. In DNA form, the CDR3 reads TGTGCCATCAGTGAGACGGGGGGTCGTGGCTACACCTTC.

The chain has TRBV13 and TRBJ2-7; weak D call: TRBD1 (5 bases). Germline V gene lookup returns CDR1 PRHDT and CDR2 FYEKMQ (reference sequence). V was trimmed by 5 bases and J by 0 bases, leaving 11 bases between them. This CDR3 region has 14 residues. The CDR3 nucleotides are TGTGCCAGCAGCAGAAGACAGAGCTCCTACGAGCAGTACTTC. Translation gives CASSRRQSSYEQYF.

The chain has TRBV5-1 and TRBJ1-1, with 12 bases aligning to TRBD1. Germline assignment: CDR1 SGHRS and CDR2 YFSETQ. V was clipped by 3 bases and J by 6 bases; unmatched bases: 3. The CDR3 contains 14 residues. The DNA for the CDR3 is TGCGCCAGCAGCTCGGGACAGGGGGCCCCTGAAGCTTTCTTT. It yields the protein CASSSGQGAPEAFF. Filled out from reference TRBV5-1 and TRBJ1-1, the complete variable domain reads KAGVTQTPRYLIKTRGQQVTLSCSPISGHRSVSWYQQTPGQGLQFLFEYFSETQRNKGNFPGRFSGRQFSNSRSEMNVSTLELGDSALYLCASSSGQGAPEAFFGQGTRLTVV.

The rearrangement links TRBV14 to TRBJ2-7; D is possibly TRBD1 (5 bases). The ends were cut back, 4 bases at V and 5 bases at J, with 15 bases in the middle. The CDR3 has 14 residues. Germline values: CDR1 SGHDN, CDR2 FVKESK. In nucleotides, the CDR3 is TGTGCCAGCAGCCTTGGGGCAATTTTAGACGAGCAGTACTTC. Encoded protein: CASSLGAILDEQYF.

CDR3 in amino acids: CASRGGEGIEQYF. The CDR3, as DNA: TGTGCCAGCAGGGGGGGGGAGGGCATCGAGCAGTACTTC. The gene calls are TRBV11-2 and TRBJ2-7; 7 bases line up with TRBD2. Germline CDR1 SGHAT, CDR2 FQNNGV. J was trimmed by 6 bases and V by 6 bases; bases with no gene match: 8. This CDR3 region has 13 residues.

This clone was recorded a few times. The chain has TRBV7-9 and TRBJ2-5; TRBD2 aligns across 11 bases. This CDR3 has 17 residues. V lost 2 bases and J lost 5; bases outside the gene matches: 10. In germline, CDR1 is SEHNR, CDR2 FQNEAQ (reference sequence). CDR3 sequence (DNA): TGTGCCAGCAGCTTAAATTTACTAGCGGGAGTTCAGGAGACCCAGTACTTC. It yields the protein CASSLNLLAGVQETQYF.

The chain joins TRBV19 to TRBJ1-2, with 7 positions matching TRBD1. From germline, CDR1 is LNHDA and CDR2 SQIVND (reference sequence). Losses at the gene ends were 6 bases for V and 5 bases for J; bases not matched to a gene: 6. The CDR3 totals 13 residues. CDR3 in DNA: TGTGCCAGTAGGACAGGGTCGGGATATGGCTACACCTTC. The encoded protein is CASRTGSGYGYTF.

The genes are TRBV5-8 and TRBJ2-3; TRBD2 agrees at 7 bases. After removal of 4 bases from V and 1 base from J, the junction contained 9 bases not matched to a gene. The CDR3 sequence is 16 residues long. Looked up from germline, CDR1 is SGHTS and CDR2 is YDEGEE. The CDR3 DNA is TGTGCCAGCAGCCCGGGGGGTAGGGATCGCACAGATACGCAGTATTTT. Its translation: CASSPGGRDRTDTQYF.